This T cell receptor beta chain was obtained from a study of Ad26.COV2.S vaccination and SARS-CoV-2 variants. Treatment here: about 20 received Ad26.COV2.S at low or high dose, single or two shots; 5 received placebo; per-sample allocation not given. Each sample was drawn 63 days after the first injection (of vaccine or placebo). Repertoires were generated with immunoSEQ multiplex PCR, while TCRdb's copy carries only in-frame clones and drops some. The data hold 330,000 or so clones, with about 90% observed a single time. Germline CDR1 MNHEY, CDR2 SVGAGI. The ends were cut back, 5 bases at V and 2 bases at J, with 14 bases in the middle. This CDR3 spans 15 amino acids.

The sample here was peripheral blood, taken in a trial of Ad26.COV2.S vaccine versus placebo. The chain recombines TRBV6-5 with TRBJ2-3; D is ambiguous. This clonotype originated in a person aged 18-60 years who received the Ad26.COV2.S COVID-19 vaccine or a placebo. CDR3 residues: CASSPVAGTTDTQYF. DNA for the CDR3: TGTGCCAGCAGTCCGGTAGCAGGAACCACAGATACGCAGTATTTT.